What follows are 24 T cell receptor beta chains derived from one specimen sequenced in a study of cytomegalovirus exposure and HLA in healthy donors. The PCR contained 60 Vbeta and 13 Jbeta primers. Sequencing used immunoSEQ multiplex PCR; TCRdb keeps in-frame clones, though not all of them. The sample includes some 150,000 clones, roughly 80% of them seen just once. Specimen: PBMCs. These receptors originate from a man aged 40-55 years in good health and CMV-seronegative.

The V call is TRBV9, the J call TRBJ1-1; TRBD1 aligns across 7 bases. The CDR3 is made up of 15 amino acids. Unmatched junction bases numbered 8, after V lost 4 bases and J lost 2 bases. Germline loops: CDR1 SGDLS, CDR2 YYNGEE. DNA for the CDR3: TGTGCCAGCAGCCCGTACAGGGGACACAACACTGAAGCTTTCTTT. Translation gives CASSPYRGHNTEAFF.

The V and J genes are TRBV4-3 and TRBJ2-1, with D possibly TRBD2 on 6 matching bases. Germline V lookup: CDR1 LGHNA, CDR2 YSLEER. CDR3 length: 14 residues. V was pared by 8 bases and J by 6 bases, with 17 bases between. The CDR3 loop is CASSQVGLSNEQFF. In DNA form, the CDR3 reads TGCGCCAGCTCGCAAGTGGGACTCAGCAATGAGCAGTTCTTC.

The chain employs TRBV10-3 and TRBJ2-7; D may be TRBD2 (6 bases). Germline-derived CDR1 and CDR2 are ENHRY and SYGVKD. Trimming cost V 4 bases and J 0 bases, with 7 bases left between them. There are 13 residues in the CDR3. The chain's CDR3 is CAISVGGSYEQYF. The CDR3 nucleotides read TGTGCCATCAGTGTGGGGGGCTCCTACGAGCAGTACTTC.

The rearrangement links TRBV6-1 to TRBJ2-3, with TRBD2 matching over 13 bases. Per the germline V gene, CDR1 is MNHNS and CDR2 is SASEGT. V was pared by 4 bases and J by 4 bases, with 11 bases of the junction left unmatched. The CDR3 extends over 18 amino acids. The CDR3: CASSAGLAGRTYADTQYF. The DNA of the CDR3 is TGTGCCAGCAGTGCGGGACTAGCGGGGCGGACCTATGCAGATACGCAGTATTTT.

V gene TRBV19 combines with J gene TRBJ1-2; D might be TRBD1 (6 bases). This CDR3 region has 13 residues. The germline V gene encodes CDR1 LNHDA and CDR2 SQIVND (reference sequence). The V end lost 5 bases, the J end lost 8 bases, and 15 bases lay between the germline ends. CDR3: CASSGTGFQGYTF. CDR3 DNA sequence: TGTGCCAGTAGTGGCACAGGGTTTCAGGGCTACACCTTC. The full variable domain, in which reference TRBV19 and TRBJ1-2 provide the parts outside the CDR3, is DGGITQSPKYLFRKEGQNVTLSCEQNLNHDAMYWYRQDPGQGLRLIYYSQIVNDFQKGDIAEGYSVSREKKESFPLTVTSAQKNPTAFYLCASSGTGFQGYTFGSGTRLTVV.

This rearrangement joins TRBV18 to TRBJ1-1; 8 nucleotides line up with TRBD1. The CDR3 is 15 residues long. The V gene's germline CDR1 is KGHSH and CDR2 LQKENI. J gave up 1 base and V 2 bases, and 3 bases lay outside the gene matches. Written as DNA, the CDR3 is TGTGCCAGCTCACCAGACAGGGGAGGGAACACTGAAGCTTTCTTT. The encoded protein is CASSPDRGGNTEAFF. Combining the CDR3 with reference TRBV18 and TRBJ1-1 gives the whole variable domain NAGVMQNPRHLVRRRGQEARLRCSPMKGHSHVYWYRQLPEEGLKFMVYLQKENIIDESGMPKERFSAEFPKEGPSILRIQQVVRGDSAAYFCASSPDRGGNTEAFFGQGTRLTVV.

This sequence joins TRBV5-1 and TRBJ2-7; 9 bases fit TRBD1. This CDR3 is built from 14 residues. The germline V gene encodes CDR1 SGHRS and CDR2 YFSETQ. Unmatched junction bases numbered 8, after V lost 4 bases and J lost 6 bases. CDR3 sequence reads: CASSRVTGGGEQYF. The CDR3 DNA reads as TGCGCCAGCAGCCGGGTGACAGGGGGTGGCGAGCAGTACTTC.

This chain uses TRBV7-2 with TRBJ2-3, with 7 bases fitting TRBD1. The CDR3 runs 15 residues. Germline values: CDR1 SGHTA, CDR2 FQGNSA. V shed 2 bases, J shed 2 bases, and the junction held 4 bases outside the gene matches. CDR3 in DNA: TGTGCCAGCAGCTTATCCGGACAGGTCACAGATACGCAGTATTTT. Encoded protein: CASSLSGQVTDTQYF.

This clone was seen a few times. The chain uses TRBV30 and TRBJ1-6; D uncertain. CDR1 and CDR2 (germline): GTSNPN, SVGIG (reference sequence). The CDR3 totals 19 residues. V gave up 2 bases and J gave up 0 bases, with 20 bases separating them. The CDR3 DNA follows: TGTGCCTGGAGTCGAACCTTCGAGACAATAAGCTCCTATAATTCACCCCTCCACTTT. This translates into CAWSRTFETISSYNSPLHF.

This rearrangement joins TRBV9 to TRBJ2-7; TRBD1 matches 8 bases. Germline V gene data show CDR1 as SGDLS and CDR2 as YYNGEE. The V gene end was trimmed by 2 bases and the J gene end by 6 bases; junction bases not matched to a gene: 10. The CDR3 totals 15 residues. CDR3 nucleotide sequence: TGTGCCAGCAGCGTTCATACTGGACAGGGCGGCGAGCAGTACTTC. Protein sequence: CASSVHTGQGGEQYF.

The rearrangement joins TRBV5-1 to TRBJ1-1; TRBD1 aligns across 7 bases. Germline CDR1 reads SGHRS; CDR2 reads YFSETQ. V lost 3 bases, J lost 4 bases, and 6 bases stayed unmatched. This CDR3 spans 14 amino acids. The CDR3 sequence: CASSSGRQGTEAFF. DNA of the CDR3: TGCGCCAGCAGCTCGGGCAGACAGGGCACTGAAGCTTTCTTT.

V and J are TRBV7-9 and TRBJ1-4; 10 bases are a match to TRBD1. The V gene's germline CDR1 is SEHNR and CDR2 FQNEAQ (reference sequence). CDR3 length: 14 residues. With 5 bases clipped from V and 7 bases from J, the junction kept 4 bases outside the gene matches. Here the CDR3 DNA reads TGTGCCAGCAGCCGACAGGGGGCCTTTGAAAAACTGTTTTTT. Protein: CASSRQGAFEKLFF.

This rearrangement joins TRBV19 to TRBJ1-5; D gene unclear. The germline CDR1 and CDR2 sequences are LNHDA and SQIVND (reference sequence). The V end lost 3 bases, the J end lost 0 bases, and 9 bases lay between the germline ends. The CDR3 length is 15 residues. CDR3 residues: CASSMLQYSNQPQHF. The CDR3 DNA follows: TGTGCCAGTAGTATGCTCCAGTATAGCAATCAGCCCCAGCATTTT. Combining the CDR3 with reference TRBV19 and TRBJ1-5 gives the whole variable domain DGGITQSPKYLFRKEGQNVTLSCEQNLNHDAMYWYRQDPGQGLRLIYYSQIVNDFQKGDIAEGYSVSREKKESFPLTVTSAQKNPTAFYLCASSMLQYSNQPQHFGDGTRLSIL.

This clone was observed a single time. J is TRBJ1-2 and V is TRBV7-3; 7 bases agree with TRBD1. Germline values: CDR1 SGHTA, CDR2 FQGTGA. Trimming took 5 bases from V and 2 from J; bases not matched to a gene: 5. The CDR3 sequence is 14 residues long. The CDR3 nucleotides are TGTGCCAGCAGCCCGATGGGACAGAACTATGGCTACACCTTC. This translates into CASSPMGQNYGYTF.

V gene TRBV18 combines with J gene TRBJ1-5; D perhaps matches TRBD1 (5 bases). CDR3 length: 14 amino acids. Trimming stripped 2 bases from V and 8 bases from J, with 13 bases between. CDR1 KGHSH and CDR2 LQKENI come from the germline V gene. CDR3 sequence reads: CASSPSQGPKPQHF. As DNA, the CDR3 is TGTGCCAGCTCACCATCTCAGGGCCCGAAGCCCCAGCATTTT.

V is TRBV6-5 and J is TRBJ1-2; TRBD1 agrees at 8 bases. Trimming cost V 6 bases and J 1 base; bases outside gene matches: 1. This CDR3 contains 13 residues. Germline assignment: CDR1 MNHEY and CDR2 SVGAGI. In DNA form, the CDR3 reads TGTGCCAGCAGGACAGGGGTTAACTATGGCTACACCTTC. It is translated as CASRTGVNYGYTF.

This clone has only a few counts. The CDR3 region has the DNA TGTGCCAGCACAGGGTCTGGAAACACCATATATTTT. This translates into CASTGSGNTIYF. The gene calls are TRBV6-1 and TRBJ1-3, with D possibly being TRBD1 (5 bases). This CDR3 is built from 12 residues. The V end lost 7 bases, the J end lost 1 base, and 5 bases lay between the germline ends. From germline, CDR1 is MNHNS and CDR2 SASEGT.

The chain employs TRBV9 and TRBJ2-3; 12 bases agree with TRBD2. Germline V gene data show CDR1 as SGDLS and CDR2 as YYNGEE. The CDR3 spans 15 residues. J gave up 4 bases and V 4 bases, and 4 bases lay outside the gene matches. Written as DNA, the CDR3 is TGTGCCAGCAGCCCTAGCGGGGGGGGTTCAGATACGCAGTATTTT. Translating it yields CASSPSGGGSDTQYF.

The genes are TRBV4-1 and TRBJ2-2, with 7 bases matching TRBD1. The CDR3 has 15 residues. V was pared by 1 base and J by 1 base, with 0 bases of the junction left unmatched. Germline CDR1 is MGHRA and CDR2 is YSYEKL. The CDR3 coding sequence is TGCGCCAGCAGCCAAGGACAGGGGAACACCGGGGAGCTGTTTTTT. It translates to CASSQGQGNTGELFF.

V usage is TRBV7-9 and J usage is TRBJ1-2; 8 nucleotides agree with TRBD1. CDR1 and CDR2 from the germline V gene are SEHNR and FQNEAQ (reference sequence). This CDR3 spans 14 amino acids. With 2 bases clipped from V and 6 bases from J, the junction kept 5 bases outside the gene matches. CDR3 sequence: CASSLIGQGDGYTF. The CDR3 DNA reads TGTGCCAGCAGCTTAATCGGACAGGGAGATGGCTACACCTTC.

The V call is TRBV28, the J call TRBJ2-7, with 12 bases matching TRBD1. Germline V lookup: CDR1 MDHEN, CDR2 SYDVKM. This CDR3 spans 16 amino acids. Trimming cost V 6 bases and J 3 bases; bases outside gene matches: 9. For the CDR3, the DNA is TGTGCCAGCAGAGGGACAGGGGGCTTGGTTAGCTACGAGCAGTACTTC. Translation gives CASRGTGGLVSYEQYF. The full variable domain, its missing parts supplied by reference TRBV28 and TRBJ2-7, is DVKVTQSSRYLVKRTGEKVFLECVQDMDHENMFWYRQDPGLGLRLIYFSYDVKMKEKGDIPEGYSVSREKKERFSLILESASTNQTSMYLCASRGTGGLVSYEQYFGPGTRLTVT.

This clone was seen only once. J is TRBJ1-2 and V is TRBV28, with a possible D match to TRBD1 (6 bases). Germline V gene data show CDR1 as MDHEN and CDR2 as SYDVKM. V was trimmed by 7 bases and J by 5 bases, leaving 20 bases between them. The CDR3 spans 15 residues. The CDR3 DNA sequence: TGTGCCAGCACTACCTTGGGACACTCGTATTATGGCTACACCTTC. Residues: CASTTLGHSYYGYTF.

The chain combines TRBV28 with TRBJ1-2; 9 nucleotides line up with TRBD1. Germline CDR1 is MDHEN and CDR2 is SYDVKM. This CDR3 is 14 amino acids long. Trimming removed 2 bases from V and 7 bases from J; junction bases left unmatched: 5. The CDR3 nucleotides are TGTGCCAGCAGTTTAATACAGGGGGCGTCTGGCTACACCTTC. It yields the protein CASSLIQGASGYTF.

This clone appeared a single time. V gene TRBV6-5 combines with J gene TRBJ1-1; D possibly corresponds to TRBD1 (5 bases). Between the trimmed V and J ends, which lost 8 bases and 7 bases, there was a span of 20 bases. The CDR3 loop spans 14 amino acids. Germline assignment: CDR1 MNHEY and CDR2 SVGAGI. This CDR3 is CASLANDRTREAFF. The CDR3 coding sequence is TGTGCCAGCTTAGCAAATGACAGAACCCGTGAAGCTTTCTTT.